This TCR beta chain was identified during a study of T cell responses to AZD1222 COVID-19 vaccine. The wider study: Doses given second, at about 4 or about 12 weeks, were pooled.

Findings and caveats of the study: Donors were mostly white British, more females; clonal diversity possibly underestimated. Scientists sampled the repertoires only once the peak T cell response had passed. AZD1222 recipients seropositive at baseline numbered only 6 or 7.

As for this clone: Antigen: not known.

The CDR3 has 16 residues. V lost 6 bases and J 7 bases, leaving 19 bases between the germline ends. Germline V gene sequence: CDR1 SGHTA, CDR2 FQGNSA. Only in-frame clones appear in the TCRdb table, and some are missing; sequencing was by immunoSEQ multiplex PCR. Counted here are 100,000 to 120,000 clones, about 90% occurring once; the ten biggest clones make up less than 3.5%. This sequence joins TRBV7-2 and TRBJ1-6; D remains unclear. The specimen was peripheral blood, collected on day 0 of AZD1222 vaccination. The sequence was obtained from an adult in good health. The CDR3 region has the DNA TGTGCCAGCAGTTTCGCGAGTTTGGGCTCAAATTCACCCCTCCACTTT. Translation gives CASSFASLGSNSPLHF.